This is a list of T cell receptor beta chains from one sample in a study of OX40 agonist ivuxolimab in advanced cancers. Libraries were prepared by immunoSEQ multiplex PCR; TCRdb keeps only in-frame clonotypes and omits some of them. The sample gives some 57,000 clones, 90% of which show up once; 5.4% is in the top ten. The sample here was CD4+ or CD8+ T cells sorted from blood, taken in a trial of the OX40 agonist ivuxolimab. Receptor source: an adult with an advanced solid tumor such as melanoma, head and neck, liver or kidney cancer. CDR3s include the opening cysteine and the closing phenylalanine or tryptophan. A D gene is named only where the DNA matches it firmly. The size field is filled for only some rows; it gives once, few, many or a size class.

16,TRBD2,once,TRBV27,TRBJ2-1,TGTGCCAGCAGTGTGCAAACTAGCGGGAGGAGAAATGAGCAGTTCTTC,CASSVQTSGRRNEQFF
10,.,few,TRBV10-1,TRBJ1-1,TGCGCCAGCCAGAACACTGAAGCTTTCTTT,CASQNTEAFF
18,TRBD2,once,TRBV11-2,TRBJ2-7,TGTGCCAGCAGCTCGGAGGGCCCAGGGACTAGCGGACCCTACGAGCAGTACTTC,CASSSEGPGTSGPYEQYF
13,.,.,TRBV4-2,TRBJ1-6,TGTGCCAGCAGCCAAGGGAGGGATTCACCCCTCCACTTT,CASSQGRDSPLHF
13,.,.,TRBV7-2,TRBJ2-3,TGTGCCAGCAGCGCCGTATCCACAGATACGCAGTATTTT,CASSAVSTDTQYF
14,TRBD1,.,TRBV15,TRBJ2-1,TGTGCCACCAGCAGAGAGGGACAGGGCTATGGGCAGTTCTTC,CATSREGQGYGQFF
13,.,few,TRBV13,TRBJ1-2,TGTGCCAGCAGCTCAAATCAGGGAGGCGGCTACACCTTC,CASSSNQGGGYTF
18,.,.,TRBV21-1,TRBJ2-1,TGTGCCAGCAGGCCGGGACAGGAACGAGACGACTCATACAATGAGCAGTTCTTC,CASRPGQERDDSYNEQFF
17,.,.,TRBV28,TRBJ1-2,TGTGCCAGCAGTTCCACCTCCTCCGGGTCAGGTGGCTATGGCTACACCTTC,CASSSTSSGSGGYGYTF
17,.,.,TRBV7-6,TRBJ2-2,TGTGCCAGCAGCCCGTGGACGGGGACCCGGGGTACCGGGGAGCTGTTTTTT,CASSPWTGTRGTGELFF
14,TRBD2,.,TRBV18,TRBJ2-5,TGTGCCAGCTCACCACCAGGGAGGGAAGAGGCCCAGTACTTC,CASSPPGREEAQYF
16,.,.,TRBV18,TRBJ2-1,TGTGCCAGCTCACCAACAGGTGGGAGGCCGGGAAATGAGCAGTTCTTC,CASSPTGGRPGNEQFF
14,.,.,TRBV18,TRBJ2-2,TGTGCCAGCTCAGGTGACAGGAACACCGGGGAGCTGTTTTTT,CASSGDRNTGELFF